This TCR beta chain was retrieved from a study of siplizumab effects on memory and regulatory T cells. Broader study findings: Naive T cells apparently outstripped memory cells in diversity and seemed major alloresponse contributors. Roughly 75-95% of dividing CD4+ or CD8+ clones were without an attributable naive or memory phenotype. Mappable alloreactive CD4+ clones came from Treg cells about 69% of the time on average with siplizumab, against around 25% in controls.

Points on this clone: The antigen remains undetermined.

Per sample, the assay covered 80,000 to 100,000 TCR templates. Method: immunoSEQ multiplex PCR; TCRdb's copy keeps in-frame clones and lacks some. The sample holds roughly 97,000 clones, nearly 95% seen once. The receptor's source is a human donor in good health. The sequenced sample consisted of Tregs sorted from blood.

The CDR3 reads CASSVLIGQGLGGYTF. DNA of the CDR3: TGTGCCAGCAGCGTATTGATTGGGCAGGGATTAGGCGGCTACACCTTC. The chain joins TRBV9 to TRBJ1-2; perhaps TRBD1 as D (5 bases). With 1 base removed from V and 8 bases from J, the gap between germline ends came to 21 bases. Germline V gives CDR1 SGDLS, CDR2 YYNGEE. This CDR3 region has 16 residues.